The next 29 T cell receptor beta chains were all read from a single sample in a study of T cell repertoires in cytomegalovirus infection. Each CDR3 protein gets one entry after TCRdb re-called the reads with MiXCR. The sample contains roughly 500,000 distinct CDR3 sequences, around 10% of which appear only once. Sequences were obtained from PBMCs. The receptors derive from a human donor in good health (CMV status not recorded). Some clones in this sample may be carry-over from other donors' samples.

There are many counts of this clonotype. The genes are TRBV7-9 and TRBJ1-4; tentatively, D is TRBD1 (5 bases). Trimming removed 7 bases at V and 5 bases at J, with 14 bases between. CDR3 size: 14 residues. Germline CDR1 reads SEHNR; CDR2 reads FQNEAQ (reference sequence). DNA of the CDR3: TGTGCCAGCAACCAGGGTGGAGGCAATGAAAAACTGTTTTTT. This sequence encodes CASNQGGGNEKLFF.

The CDR3 DNA reads TGCAGTGTGGGGAGACTAGCGGGGGGGCCTCAGTTAAGAAATACGCAGTATTTT. Amino acid sequence: CSVGRLAGGPQLRNTQYF. The genes are TRBV20-1 and TRBJ2-3; TRBD2 matches 14 bases. Germline assignment: CDR1 DFQATT and CDR2 SNEGSKA (reference sequence). V lost 7 bases and J lost 7; bases outside the gene matches: 19. This CDR3 contains 18 residues.

The chain combines TRBV14 with TRBJ2-7; D unclear. From germline, CDR1 is SGHDN and CDR2 FVKESK. Trimming took off 0 bases at V and 6 bases at J, with 15 bases between the two ends. The CDR3 is 15 amino acids. DNA of the CDR3: TGTGCCAGCAGCCAAGAGGGAAAGGGATGGCGCGAGCAGTACTTC. Translation gives CASSQEGKGWREQYF.

The rearrangement joins TRBV24-1 to TRBJ2-1; 10 nucleotides match TRBD2. Trimming cost V 7 bases and J 4 bases; bases outside gene matches: 6. This CDR3 has 15 residues. Germline loops: CDR1 KGHDR, CDR2 SFDVKD. The CDR3, as DNA: TGTGCCACCAGATCCACTAGCGGGGATTACAATGAGCAGTTCTTC. It codes for CATRSTSGDYNEQFF.

This rearrangement joins TRBV19 to TRBJ2-7; D may match TRBD1 or TRBD2 (5 bases each). There are 16 residues in the CDR3. Trimming shortened V by 1 base and J by 6 bases, and 19 bases separated the two germline ends. Germline lookup yields CDR1 LNHDA and CDR2 SQIVND (reference sequence). The CDR3 region has the DNA TGTGCCAGTAGTATAGTGCGGCAGGGACCGTGGAGCGAGCAGTACTTC. Protein sequence: CASSIVRQGPWSEQYF.

This sequence joins TRBV15 and TRBJ2-7; 11 positions match TRBD2. The germline CDR1 and CDR2 sequences are LNHNV and YYDKDF (reference sequence). J gave up 2 bases and V 0 bases, and 6 bases lay outside the gene matches. The CDR3 spans 17 residues. The CDR3: CATSREGLAGGPYEQYF. In DNA form, the CDR3 reads TGTGCCACCAGCAGAGAGGGTTTAGCGGGAGGGCCCTACGAGCAGTACTTC. The whole variable domain, remainder taken from reference TRBV15 and TRBJ2-7, is DAMVIQNPRYQVTQFGKPVTLSCSQTLNHNVMYWYQQKSSQAPKLLFHYYDKDFNNEADTPDNFQSRRPNTSFCFLDIRSPGLGDTAMYLCATSREGLAGGPYEQYFGPGTRLTVT.

This clonotype showed up just a few times. V gene TRBV28 combines with J gene TRBJ2-3; 8 nucleotides align to TRBD2. The length of the CDR3 is 16 residues. Germline trimming cut 2 bases from V and 2 bases from J; bases unmatched to any gene: 6. CDR1 is MDHEN, CDR2 SYDVKM, per germline. The CDR3 DNA is TGTGCCAGCAGTTTAGACGGGAGGGGGAACACAGATACGCAGTATTTT. This sequence encodes CASSLDGRGNTDTQYF. The full variable domain, completed using reference TRBV28 and TRBJ2-3, is DVKVTQSSRYLVKRTGEKVFLECVQDMDHENMFWYRQDPGLGLRLIYFSYDVKMKEKGDIPEGYSVSREKKERFSLILESASTNQTSMYLCASSLDGRGNTDTQYFGPGTRLTVL.

For this clonotype: A read error may be the cause here, since a much bigger clone is one base away. The rearrangement links TRBV2 to TRBJ2-3; D is possibly TRBD2 (7 bases). The CDR3 has 16 amino acids. Germline V gene lookup returns CDR1 SNHLY and CDR2 FYNNEI. The CDR3 is CVSRRGGGHGTDTQYF. CDR3 nucleotide sequence: TGTGTCAGCCGGCGGGGCGGGGGCCACGGCACAGATACGCAGTATTTT. The variable domain in full, with the rest retrieved from reference TRBV2 and TRBJ2-3, is EPEVTQTPSHQVTQMGQEVILRCVPISNHLYFYWYRQILGQKVEFLVSFYNNEISEKSEIFDDQFSVERPDGSNFTLKIRSTKLEDSAMYFCVSRRGGGHGTDTQYFGPGTRLTVL.

The V gene is TRBV18, the J gene TRBJ2-3, with D perhaps TRBD2 (5 bases). The CDR3 is 14 residues long. Trimming left V 3 bases short and J 2 bases short, with 9 bases between. Germline CDR1 KGHSH, CDR2 LQKENI. As DNA, the CDR3 is TGTGCCAGCTCACCGGACGGGATCACAGATACGCAGTATTTT. The encoded protein is CASSPDGITDTQYF.

This clonotype was seen many times. The chain links TRBV6-1 to TRBJ2-1; D not certain. Deletions cut 1 base from V and 8 bases from J, with 9 bases between. CDR3 size: 13 residues. Germline V gene lookup returns CDR1 MNHNS and CDR2 SASEGT. In nucleotides, the CDR3 is TGTGCCAGCAGTGAAGTACCTTACGATGAGCAGTTCTTC. Protein: CASSEVPYDEQFF.

This clonotype was seen at least ten times. V gene TRBV29-1 combines with J gene TRBJ2-3; D is undetermined. The CDR3 has 13 residues. From germline, CDR1 is SQVTM and CDR2 ANQGSEA. V lost 3 bases to trimming and J lost 3 bases, with 10 bases between them. CDR3 bases: TGCAGCGTTGAGGCCCAACAAACAGATACGCAGTATTTT. Its protein product is CSVEAQQTDTQYF.

The rearrangement joins TRBV4-1 to TRBJ1-4; D is perhaps TRBD1 (5 bases). CDR3 size: 16 residues. Looked up from germline, CDR1 is MGHRA and CDR2 is YSYEKL. Trimming shortened V by 3 bases and J by 5 bases, and 16 bases separated the two germline ends. The CDR3 DNA follows: TGCGCCAGCAGCCAGGGTCCGGGACGGGAGAATGAAAAACTGTTTTTT. This codes for CASSQGPGRENEKLFF.

This clonotype was counted at least ten times. The CDR3 spells CSVVSGSYEQYF. CDR3 bases: TGCAGCGTTGTAAGCGGCTCCTACGAGCAGTACTTC. The chain has TRBV29-1 and TRBJ2-7; maybe TRBD2 (5 bases). The CDR3 totals 12 residues. V lost 4 bases to trimming and J lost 0 bases, with 7 bases between them. From germline, CDR1 is SQVTM and CDR2 ANQGSEA.

This clonotype was picked up many times. This sequence joins TRBV7-8 and TRBJ2-1; TRBD2 matches at 8 bases. The length of the CDR3 is 15 residues. CDR1 is SGHVS and CDR2 is FQNEAQ in the germline V gene. The V and J ends lost 5 bases and 4 bases, in that order; junction bases with no gene match: 7. The CDR3 sequence is CASSPTGGEYNEQFF. CDR3 nucleotides: TGTGCCAGCAGCCCTACGGGGGGGGAATACAATGAGCAGTTCTTC.

To note about this clonotype: Possible read error: a much larger clone is one base away. The V gene is TRBV7-4, the J gene TRBJ2-7, with 9 positions matching TRBD2. This CDR3 is 15 amino acids long. CDR1 is SGHVT, CDR2 SQSDAQ, per germline. The CDR3 loop reads CVSSSALAGFYEQYF. CDR3 nucleotide sequence: TGTGTCAGCAGCTCCGCACTAGCGGGCTTCTACGAGCAGTACTTC.

The table lists this clonotype with a few counts. The rearrangement joins TRBV20-1 to TRBJ2-1; D is perhaps TRBD2 (5 bases). This CDR3 is built from 17 residues. Germline V CDR1 and CDR2: DFQATT, SNEGSKA (reference sequence). V lost 1 base to trimming and J lost 4 bases, with 20 bases between them. CDR3 loop: CSARVRGNVFVYNEQFF. DNA of the CDR3: TGCAGTGCTAGAGTACGAGGGAATGTTTTCGTTTACAATGAGCAGTTCTTC.

This clonotype was picked up many times. V and J are TRBV27 and TRBJ1-2; TRBD1 aligns across 8 bases. This CDR3 has 13 amino acids. V gave up 5 bases and J gave up 6 bases; unmatched junction bases: 5. Germline CDR1 is MNHEY and CDR2 is SMNVEV (reference sequence). The CDR3 region has the DNA TGTGCCAGCAGTGGCAGGGGGCGAGATGGCTACACCTTC. Its protein product is CASSGRGRDGYTF.

This chain uses TRBV18 with TRBJ1-4, with D possibly being TRBD1 (5 bases). This CDR3 is 13 amino acids long. V was trimmed by 6 bases and J by 8 bases, leaving 13 bases between them. The germline CDR1 and CDR2 sequences are KGHSH and LQKENI. The CDR3 sequence: CASSPTADEKLFF. The CDR3 DNA follows: TGTGCCAGCTCCCCGACAGCAGACGAAAAACTGTTTTTT.

This clonotype has only a few counts. The gene calls are TRBV9 and TRBJ2-1, with TRBD2 as a possible D gene (5 bases). The V end lost 2 bases, the J end lost 0 bases, and 6 bases lay between the germline ends. Germline V gives CDR1 SGDLS, CDR2 YYNGEE. This CDR3 is 14 amino acids long. DNA of the CDR3: TGTGCCAGCAGCGTCGGGATCTCCTACAATGAGCAGTTCTTC. This encodes CASSVGISYNEQFF.

The rearrangement joins TRBV29-1 to TRBJ1-1; TRBD1 is a possible D gene (5 bases). In germline, CDR1 is SQVTM, CDR2 ANQGSEA. The CDR3 covers 17 residues. Trimming left V 1 base short and J 1 base short, with 19 bases between. DNA for the CDR3: TGCAGCGTTGAAGTAAGAGGGCAGGGCGGGAGGAACACTGAAGCTTTCTTT. Translation gives CSVEVRGQGGRNTEAFF.

This clonotype was recorded at least ten times. The chain uses TRBV7-9 and TRBJ1-6; TRBD1 matches 8 bases. Germline V CDR1 and CDR2: SEHNR, FQNEAQ (reference sequence). The CDR3 sequence is 17 residues long. V lost 2 bases, J lost 6 bases, and 9 bases stayed unmatched. The DNA of the CDR3 is TGTGCCAGCAGCTTATTCCAGGGGGCTCTCCGTAATTCACCCCTCCACTTT. This translates into CASSLFQGALRNSPLHF.

This clonotype has ten or more counts. The rearrangement links TRBV11-2 to TRBJ1-6; no clear D. CDR1 SGHAT and CDR2 FQNNGV come from the germline V gene. Trimming pared 5 bases from V and 6 bases from J, leaving 14 bases between. The CDR3 is 15 residues long. The DNA for the CDR3 is TGTGCCAGCAGCGCCGTTGCGGGAGGTAATTCACCCCTCCACTTT. This gives the protein CASSAVAGGNSPLHF.

This clonotype was counted ten times or more. The V gene is TRBV4-2, the J gene TRBJ1-5; perhaps TRBD1 as D (6 bases). Trimming removed 3 bases at V and 5 bases at J, with 14 bases between. Germline V gene data show CDR1 as LGHNA and CDR2 as YNFKEQ. CDR3 length: 15 residues. CDR3 in amino acids: CASSQGVSGDQPQHF. The CDR3 nucleotides read TGTGCCAGCAGCCAGGGGGTATCAGGGGATCAGCCCCAGCATTTT.

This clonotype appeared a few times. The chain joins TRBV6-1 to TRBJ2-1, with TRBD1 matching 7 bases. The germline V gene encodes CDR1 MNHNS and CDR2 SASEGT. The CDR3 covers 15 residues. V shed 8 bases and J 8 bases; nucleotides not matched to a gene: 15. Here the CDR3 reads CASGQDRVGIDEQFF. For the CDR3, the DNA is TGTGCCAGCGGACAAGACAGGGTCGGCATCGATGAGCAGTTCTTC.

As for this clonotype: This may be a read error: a much more frequent sequence differs by one nucleotide. The V and J genes are TRBV25-1 and TRBJ1-4; D gene uncertain. Germline V gene lookup returns CDR1 MGHDK and CDR2 SYGVNS. This CDR3 is built from 10 residues. CDR3 sequence: CTSWGEKLFF. The CDR3 DNA sequence: TGTACCAGCTGGGGTGAAAAACTGTTTTTT. The entire variable domain, with the rest obtained from reference TRBV25-1 and TRBJ1-4, is as follows: EADIYQTPRYLVIGTGKKITLECSQTMGHDKMYWYQQDPGMELHLIHYSYGVNSTEKGDLSSESTVSRIRTEHFPLTLESARPSHTSQYLCTSWGEKLFFGSGTQLSVL.

A remark on this clonotype: A much larger clonotype is one base distant, so this may be a read error. This chain uses TRBV5-6 with TRBJ1-1; 7 nucleotides line up with TRBD1. The CDR3 extends over 13 amino acids. Germline CDR1 is SGHDT and CDR2 is YYEEEE. V dropped 6 bases and J dropped 11; count of bases not matched to a gene: 13. This chain's CDR3 is CASTFGLRGRAFF. CDR3 DNA: TGTGCCAGCACCTTTGGGCTCAGGGGGAGGGCTTTCTTT.

This clonotype was recorded at least ten times. V usage is TRBV7-9 and J usage is TRBJ1-1; 7 bases agree with TRBD1. From germline, CDR1 is SEHNR and CDR2 FQNEAQ (reference sequence). The CDR3 consists of 14 residues. V shed 4 bases, J shed 4 bases, and the junction held 6 bases outside the gene matches. The CDR3 bases are TGTGCCAGCAGCTCACAGGGGCCATCCACTGAAGCTTTCTTT. Amino acid sequence: CASSSQGPSTEAFF.

This clonotype was seen repeatedly, ten times or more. The rearrangement links TRBV5-6 to TRBJ1-1; D is undetermined. Trimming took off 1 base at V and 10 bases at J, with 17 bases between the two ends. Germline lookup yields CDR1 SGHDT and CDR2 YYEEEE. The CDR3 spans 14 residues. The DNA of the CDR3 is TGTGCCAGCAGCTTGTCGGCCAGGAGAGCGGCAGCTTTCTTT. Its translation is CASSLSARRAAAFF.

There are many counts of this clonotype. The chain combines TRBV7-8 with TRBJ1-1; 7 bases agree with TRBD1. V lost 3 bases and J lost 4; bases outside the gene matches: 5. The CDR3 has 14 residues. The germline V gene has CDR1 SGHVS and CDR2 FQNEAQ. CDR3 coding DNA: TGTGCCAGCAGCTTCCTCAGGGGGAGCACTGAAGCTTTCTTT. As protein: CASSFLRGSTEAFF.